This TCR beta chain was sequenced in a study of T cells after yellow fever vaccination. Universal primer sites and UMIs were introduced during 5'RACE template-switching synthesis of TCR cDNA. A single record per CDR3 protein comes from TCRdb applying MiXCR to the 5' RACE reads. This sample has hundreds of thousands of distinct CDR3 sequences, with around 12% found just once. V lost 0 bases, J lost 6 bases, and 10 bases lay in between. The germline CDR1 and CDR2 sequences are SGHVS and FNYEAQ. The CDR3 extends over 14 amino acids. Overall study results and limits: The booster response re-showed most primary clones: about 96% CD4, approximately 90% CD8.

This clonotype has more than one count but fewer than ten. Its antigen is as yet unknown. Sequenced material: PBMCs, taken on the day of the yellow fever booster vaccination. This TCR was recovered from a man aged 25 to 40 who received the YFV17D yellow fever vaccine. The rearrangement joins TRBV7-6 to TRBJ2-3; D not resolved. This chain's CDR3 is CASSLAHRPDTQYF. CDR3 in DNA: TGTGCCAGCAGCTTAGCTCATAGGCCGGATACGCAGTATTTT.